This record concerns one T cell receptor (beta chain) sequence. The antigen is not known. Other nucleotide sequences from this sample produce the same CDR3. The data stem from a study of beta chain features in type 1 diabetes. Study summary: Healthy donors, compared against patients, showed similar age, gender and cell yields.

Reverse transcription of all isolated RNA meant that expressed TCRB transcripts were sequenced. Clones were read by immunoSEQ multiplex PCR, and TCRdb kept only the in-frame ones, dropping some. This table holds about half a million clones, roughly 30% found once. Study outcomes and limitations: More deletions and fewer insertions at VDJ junctions were found in patients with type 1 diabetes.

This CDR3 has 14 residues. Germline CDR1 SGHTA, CDR2 FQGNSA. V lost 1 base to trimming and J lost 0 bases, with 7 bases between them. Sequencing was performed on naive CD4+ T cells from blood. The clonotype was recovered from a man aged 18-30 years in good health. The chain uses TRBV7-2 and TRBJ2-7; perhaps TRBD2 as D (5 bases). As DNA, the CDR3 is TGTGCCAGCAGCTTAGTTCGGGGCTCCTACGAGCAGTACTTC. Translation: CASSLVRGSYEQYF.